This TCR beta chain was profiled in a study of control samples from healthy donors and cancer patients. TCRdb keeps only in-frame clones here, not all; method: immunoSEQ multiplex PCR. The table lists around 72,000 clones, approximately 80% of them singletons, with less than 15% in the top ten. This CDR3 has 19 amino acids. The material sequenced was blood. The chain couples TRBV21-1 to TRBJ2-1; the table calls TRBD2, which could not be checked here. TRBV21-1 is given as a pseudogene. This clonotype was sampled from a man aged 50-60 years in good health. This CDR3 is CASSKTGTSGRSSYNEQFF. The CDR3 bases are TGTGCCAGCAGCAAAACGGGGACTAGCGGGAGGAGCTCCTACAATGAGCAGTTCTTC.